Listed here are 11 T cell receptor beta chains from one sample, sequenced in a study of T cell responses to AZD1222 COVID-19 vaccine. Repertoires were generated with immunoSEQ multiplex PCR, while TCRdb's copy carries only in-frame clones and drops some. In the table there are around 100,000 clones, 80% to 90% of which are singletons. The source material was peripheral blood, sampled on day 0 of AZD1222 vaccination. All receptors come from an adult in good health.

The chain is built from TRBV6-1 and TRBJ2-3; TRBD2 matches 8 bases. The CDR3 runs 16 residues. The J segment lost 0 bases and the V segment lost 4 bases, leaving 6 bases of the junction unmatched. Germline V gene lookup returns CDR1 MNHNS and CDR2 SASEGT. CDR3 coding DNA: TGTGCCAGCAGTGCCCATAGCGGGATGAGCACAGATACGCAGTATTTT. Translating gives CASSAHSGMSTDTQYF.

Only one count was recorded for this clone. The chain employs TRBV18 and TRBJ2-7; no clear D. This CDR3 region has 16 residues. CDR1 is KGHSH and CDR2 is LQKENI in the germline V gene. V was clipped by 2 bases and J by 6 bases, with 20 bases between them. The CDR3 DNA is TGTGCCAGCTCACCAGTGAAGGTAGAAATCGTGTCCGAGCAGTACTTC. This codes for CASSPVKVEIVSEQYF. The whole variable domain, filled in from reference TRBV18 and TRBJ2-7, reads NAGVMQNPRHLVRRRGQEARLRCSPMKGHSHVYWYRQLPEEGLKFMVYLQKENIIDESGMPKERFSAEFPKEGPSILRIQQVVRGDSAAYFCASSPVKVEIVSEQYFGPGTRLTVT.

The V and J genes are TRBV12-1 and TRBJ2-7; the table's D call TRBD2 went unverified against the DNA. TRBV12-1 has pseudogene status. This CDR3 is built from 20 residues. DNA of the CDR3: TGTGCCAGCAGCTTTTTGAGGGGAGAGAGACTAGCGGGAGGGACCCACGAGCAGTACTTC. This gives the protein CASSFLRGERLAGGTHEQYF.

The genes are TRBV28 and TRBJ1-3; TRBD1 matches 7 bases. The CDR3 loop spans 16 amino acids. Germline lookup yields CDR1 MDHEN and CDR2 SYDVKM. V shed 3 bases, J shed 0 bases, and the junction held 5 bases outside the gene matches. The CDR3 is CASSFTGDLSGNTIYF. CDR3 sequence (DNA): TGTGCCAGCAGTTTCACAGGGGACCTCTCTGGAAACACCATATATTTT. Full variable domain (rest looked up from reference TRBV28 and TRBJ1-3): DVKVTQSSRYLVKRTGEKVFLECVQDMDHENMFWYRQDPGLGLRLIYFSYDVKMKEKGDIPEGYSVSREKKERFSLILESASTNQTSMYLCASSFTGDLSGNTIYFGEGSWLTVV.

About this clone itself: One base away lies a much larger clone, so this may be a sequencing read error. The same CDR3 arises from other DNA sequences in this sample as well. The V call is TRBV5-5, the J call TRBJ1-5; D remains unclear. The CDR3 totals 12 residues. The V gene's germline CDR1 is SGHKS and CDR2 YYEKEE (reference sequence). V was shortened by 4 bases and J by 4 bases, with 6 bases between the two germline ends. This chain's CDR3 is CASSRPNQPQHF. For the CDR3, the DNA is TGTGCCAGCAGCCGCCCTAATCAGCCCCAGCATTTT.

The V and J genes are TRBV10-1 and TRBJ2-3; 13 positions match TRBD2. V was pared by 0 bases and J by 4 bases, with 4 bases of the junction left unmatched. CDR1 is WNHNN, CDR2 SYGVQD, per germline (reference sequence). CDR3 length equals 17 residues. DNA of the CDR3: TGCGCCAGCAGTGAGTCTGGACTAGCGGGAGACTCAGATACGCAGTATTTT. Translation gives CASSESGLAGDSDTQYF.

This chain connects TRBV4-2 to TRBJ1-1; 8 bases match TRBD1. With V trimmed by 5 bases and J by 0 bases, 8 bases remained unmatched. Germline V gives CDR1 LGHNA, CDR2 YNFKEQ. The CDR3 is 16 residues long. The CDR3 loop reads CASSSRQGSMNTEAFF. The CDR3, as DNA: TGTGCCAGCAGCTCACGACAGGGGTCCATGAACACTGAAGCTTTCTTT.

This sequence joins TRBV12-3 or TRBV12-4 and TRBJ1-1, with D tentatively TRBD1 (5 bases). The CDR3 has 13 residues. Trimming removed 1 base at V and 4 bases at J, with 7 bases between. This chain's CDR3 is CASSLDRSTEAFF. CDR3 sequence (DNA): TGTGCCAGCAGTTTAGACAGGTCCACTGAAGCTTTCTTT.

This chain connects TRBV5-1 to TRBJ2-7; D is ambiguous. Germline-derived CDR1 and CDR2 are SGHRS and YFSETQ. V lost 3 bases to trimming and J lost 2 bases, with 6 bases between them. The CDR3 runs 12 residues. As DNA, the CDR3 is TGCGCCAGCAGCTACCAGGCCTACGAGCAGTACTTC. Translating gives CASSYQAYEQYF. The variable domain in full, with the rest retrieved from reference TRBV5-1 and TRBJ2-7, is KAGVTQTPRYLIKTRGQQVTLSCSPISGHRSVSWYQQTPGQGLQFLFEYFSETQRNKGNFPGRFSGRQFSNSRSEMNVSTLELGDSALYLCASSYQAYEQYFGPGTRLTVT.

The chain is built from TRBV5-6 and TRBJ2-7; D is undetermined. The germline V and J ends were trimmed by 3 bases and 5 bases, with 0 bases remaining between them. The CDR3 loop spans 9 amino acids. Germline V gives CDR1 SGHDT, CDR2 YYEEEE. CDR3 residues: CASSYEQYF. In DNA form, the CDR3 reads TGTGCCAGCAGCTACGAGCAGTACTTC.

V and J are TRBV11-3 and TRBJ2-7; TRBD1 matches at 8 bases. Germline V lookup: CDR1 SGHNT, CDR2 YENEEA. With 1 base clipped from V and 7 bases from J, the junction kept 6 bases outside the gene matches. The length of the CDR3 is 14 residues. The CDR3 here is CASSLAGQGWEQYF. The DNA for the CDR3 is TGTGCCAGCAGCTTAGCTGGACAGGGCTGGGAGCAGTACTTC.